This T cell receptor (beta chain) was sequenced during a study of shared clonotypes between healthy human individuals. The study ran the assay at deep level. Produced via immunoSEQ multiplex PCR; TCRdb's table is partial and in-frame only. This table has roughly 300,000 clones, 73% appearing once. Losses at the gene ends were 5 bases for V and 2 bases for J; bases not matched to a gene: 2. The CDR3 consists of 14 residues. Germline CDR1 and CDR2: KGHSH and LQKENI. V is TRBV18 and J is TRBJ2-1; 8 bases agree with TRBD1. The TCR originated in a young man in good health. Material: memory CD4+ T cells sorted from blood. The subset was: CD45RA-negative fraction. This CDR3 is CASSWGQAYNEQFF. The CDR3 DNA follows: TGTGCCAGCTCATGGGGACAGGCCTACAATGAGCAGTTCTTC.